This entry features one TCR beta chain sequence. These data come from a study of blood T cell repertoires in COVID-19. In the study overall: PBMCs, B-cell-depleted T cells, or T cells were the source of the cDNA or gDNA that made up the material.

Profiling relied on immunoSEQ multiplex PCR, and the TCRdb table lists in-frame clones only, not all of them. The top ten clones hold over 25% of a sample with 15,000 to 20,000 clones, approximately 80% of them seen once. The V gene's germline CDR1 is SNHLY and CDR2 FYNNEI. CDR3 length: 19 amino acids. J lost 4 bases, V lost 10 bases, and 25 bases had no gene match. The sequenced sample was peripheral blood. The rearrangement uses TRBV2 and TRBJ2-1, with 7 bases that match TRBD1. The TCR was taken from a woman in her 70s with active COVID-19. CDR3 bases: TGTGCCACAAAAGGCCTCAGGGGGTCAGGAGAGCCGACTTACAATGAGCAGTTCTTC. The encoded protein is CATKGLRGSGEPTYNEQFF.